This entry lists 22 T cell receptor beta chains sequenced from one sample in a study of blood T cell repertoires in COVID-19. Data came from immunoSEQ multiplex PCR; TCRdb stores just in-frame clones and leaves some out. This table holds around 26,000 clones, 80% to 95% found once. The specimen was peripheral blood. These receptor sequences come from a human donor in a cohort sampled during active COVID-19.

CDR3 sequence (DNA): TGTGCCAGCAGCCAAGCGGCAGGGGTCGAGACCCAGTACTTC. Translated, it gives CASSQAAGVETQYF. The chain combines TRBV3-1 (or the pseudogene TRBV3-2) with TRBJ2-5, with D possibly TRBD1 on 6 matching bases. Germline CDR1 is LGHDT and CDR2 is YNNKEL (reference sequence). The CDR3 contains 14 residues. The V end lost 1 base, the J end lost 5 bases, and 11 bases lay between the germline ends.

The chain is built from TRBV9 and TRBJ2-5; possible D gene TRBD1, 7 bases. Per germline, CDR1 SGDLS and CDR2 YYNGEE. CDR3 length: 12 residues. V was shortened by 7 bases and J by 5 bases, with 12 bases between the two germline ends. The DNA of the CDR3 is TGTGCCAGCTCCGCAGGGGGGGAGACCCAGTACTTC. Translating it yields CASSAGGETQYF.

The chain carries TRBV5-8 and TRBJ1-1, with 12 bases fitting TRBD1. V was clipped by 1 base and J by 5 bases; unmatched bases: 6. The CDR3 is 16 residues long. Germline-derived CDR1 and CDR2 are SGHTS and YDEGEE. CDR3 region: CASSLPGQGALTEAFF. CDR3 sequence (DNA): TGTGCCAGCAGCTTGCCGGGACAGGGGGCTCTGACTGAAGCTTTCTTT.

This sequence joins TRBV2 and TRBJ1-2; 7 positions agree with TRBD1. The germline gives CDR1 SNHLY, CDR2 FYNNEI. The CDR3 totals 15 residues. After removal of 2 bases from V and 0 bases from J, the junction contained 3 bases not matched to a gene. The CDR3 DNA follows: TGTGCCAGCAGTGAAATAGGGGGCTCTAACTATGGCTACACCTTC. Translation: CASSEIGGSNYGYTF.

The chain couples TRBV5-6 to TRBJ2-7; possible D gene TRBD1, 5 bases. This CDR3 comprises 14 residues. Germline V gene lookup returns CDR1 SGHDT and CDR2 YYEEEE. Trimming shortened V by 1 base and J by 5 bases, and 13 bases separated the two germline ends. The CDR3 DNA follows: TGTGCCAGCAGCTTGCCAGGGTGGGATAACGAGCAGTACTTC. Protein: CASSLPGWDNEQYF. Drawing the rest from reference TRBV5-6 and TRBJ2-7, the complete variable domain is DAGVTQSPTHLIKTRGQQVTLRCSPKSGHDTVSWYQQALGQGPQFIFQYYEEEERQRGNFPDRFSGHQFPNYSSELNVNALLLGDSALYLCASSLPGWDNEQYFGPGTRLTVT.

CDR3 amino acids: CAISVPRGEQYF. CDR3 in DNA: TGTGCCATCAGTGTTCCAAGGGGGGAGCAGTACTTC. The V and J genes are TRBV10-3 and TRBJ2-7; TRBD1 might be the D (6 bases). CDR3 length equals 12 residues. Trimming pared 4 bases from V and 7 bases from J, leaving 11 bases between. Germline CDR1 and CDR2: ENHRY and SYGVKD.

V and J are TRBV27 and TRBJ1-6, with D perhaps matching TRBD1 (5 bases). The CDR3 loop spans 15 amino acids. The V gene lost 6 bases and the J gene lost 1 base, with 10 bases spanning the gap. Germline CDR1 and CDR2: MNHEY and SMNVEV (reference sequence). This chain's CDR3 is CASRYQGSYNSPLHF. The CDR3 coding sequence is TGTGCCAGCAGGTATCAGGGATCCTATAATTCACCCCTCCACTTT.

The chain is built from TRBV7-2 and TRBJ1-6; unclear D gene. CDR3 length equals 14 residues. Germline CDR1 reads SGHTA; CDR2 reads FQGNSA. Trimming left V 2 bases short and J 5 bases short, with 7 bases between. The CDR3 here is CASSLLVDNSPLHF. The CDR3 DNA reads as TGTGCCAGCAGCTTACTAGTTGATAATTCACCCCTCCACTTT. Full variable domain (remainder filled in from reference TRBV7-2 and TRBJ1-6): GAGVSQSPSNKVTEKGKDVELRCDPISGHTALYWYRQSLGQGLEFLIYFQGNSAPDKSGLPSDRFSAERTGGSVSTLTIQRTQQEDSAVYLCASSLLVDNSPLHFGNGTRLTVT.

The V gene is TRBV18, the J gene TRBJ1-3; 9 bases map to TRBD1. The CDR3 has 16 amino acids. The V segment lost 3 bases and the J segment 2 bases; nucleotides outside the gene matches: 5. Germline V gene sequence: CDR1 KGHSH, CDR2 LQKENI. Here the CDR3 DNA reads TGTGCCAGCTCACCTTCGGGACAGGGAACTGGAAACACCATATATTTT. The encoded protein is CASSPSGQGTGNTIYF.

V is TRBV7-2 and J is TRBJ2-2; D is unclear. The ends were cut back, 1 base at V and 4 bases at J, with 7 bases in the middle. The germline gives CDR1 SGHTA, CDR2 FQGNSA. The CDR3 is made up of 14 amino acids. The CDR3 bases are TGTGCCAGCAGCTTAGGTGGCAGCACCGGGGAGCTGTTTTTT. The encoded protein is CASSLGGSTGELFF.

CDR3 sequence (DNA): TGTGCCAGTAGCACCTCAGGGGCTACCGGGGAGCTGTTTTTT. It specifies CASSTSGATGELFF. The gene calls are TRBV19 and TRBJ2-2; tentatively, D is TRBD1 (6 bases). This CDR3 is 14 amino acids long. Trimming cost V 6 bases and J 5 bases, with 13 bases left between them. CDR1 and CDR2 from the germline V gene are LNHDA and SQIVND (reference sequence).

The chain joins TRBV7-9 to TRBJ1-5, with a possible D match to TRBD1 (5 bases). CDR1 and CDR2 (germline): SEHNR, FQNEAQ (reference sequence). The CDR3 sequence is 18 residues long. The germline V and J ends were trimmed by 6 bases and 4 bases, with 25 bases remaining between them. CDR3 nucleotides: TGTGCCAGCAGTAGAGACCCGGAAGGGGATTGGGGAAATCAGCCCCAGCATTTT. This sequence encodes CASSRDPEGDWGNQPQHF.

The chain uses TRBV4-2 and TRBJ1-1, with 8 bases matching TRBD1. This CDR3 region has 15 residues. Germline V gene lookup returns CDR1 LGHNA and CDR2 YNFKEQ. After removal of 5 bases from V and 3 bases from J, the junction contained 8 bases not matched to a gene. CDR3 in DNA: TGTGCCAGCAGCGACCCGGGACAGGAGGACACTGAAGCTTTCTTT. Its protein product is CASSDPGQEDTEAFF.

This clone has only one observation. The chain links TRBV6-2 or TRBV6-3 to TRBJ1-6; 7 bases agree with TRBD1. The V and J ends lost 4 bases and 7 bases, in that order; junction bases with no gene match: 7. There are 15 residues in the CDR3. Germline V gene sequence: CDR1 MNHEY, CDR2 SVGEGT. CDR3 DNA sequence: TGTGCCAGCAGTTTGTTGACAGGGAAAAATTCACCCCTCCACTTT. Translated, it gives CASSLLTGKNSPLHF.

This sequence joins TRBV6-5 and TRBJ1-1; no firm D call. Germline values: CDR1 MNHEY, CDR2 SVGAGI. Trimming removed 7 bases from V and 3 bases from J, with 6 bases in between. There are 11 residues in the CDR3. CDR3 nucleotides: TGTGCCAGCACTCTTTACACTGAAGCTTTCTTT. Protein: CASTLYTEAFF.

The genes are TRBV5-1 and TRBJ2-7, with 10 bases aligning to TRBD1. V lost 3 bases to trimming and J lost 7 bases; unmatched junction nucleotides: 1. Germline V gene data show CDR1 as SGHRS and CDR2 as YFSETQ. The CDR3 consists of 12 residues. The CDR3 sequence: CASSWTGGEQYF. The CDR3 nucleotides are TGCGCCAGCAGCTGGACAGGGGGTGAGCAGTACTTC.

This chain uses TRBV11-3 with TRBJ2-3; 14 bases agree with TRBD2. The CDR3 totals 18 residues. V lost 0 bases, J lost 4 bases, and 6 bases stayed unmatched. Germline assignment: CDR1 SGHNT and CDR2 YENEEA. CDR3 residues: CASSLDGTSGSIADTQYF. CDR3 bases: TGTGCCAGCAGCTTAGATGGGACTAGCGGGAGCATCGCAGATACGCAGTATTTT.

The CDR3 region has the DNA TGTGCCAGCAGCCAGGGGTCGGGAGGGCCTCTACAAGATACGCAGTATTTT. Translation: CASSQGSGGPLQDTQYF. The chain employs TRBV3-1 (or the pseudogene TRBV3-2) and TRBJ2-3, with TRBD2 identical over 8 bases. Germline assignment: CDR1 LGHDT and CDR2 YNNKEL (reference sequence). With 3 bases clipped from V and 5 bases from J, the junction kept 13 bases outside the gene matches. This CDR3 has 17 amino acids.

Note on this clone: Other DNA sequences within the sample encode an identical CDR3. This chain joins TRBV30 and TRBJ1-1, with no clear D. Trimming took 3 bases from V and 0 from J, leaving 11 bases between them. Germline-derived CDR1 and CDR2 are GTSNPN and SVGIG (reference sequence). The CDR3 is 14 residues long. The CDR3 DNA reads TGTGCCTGGAGCCAGGATCCCATGAACACTGAAGCTTTCTTT. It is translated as CAWSQDPMNTEAFF.

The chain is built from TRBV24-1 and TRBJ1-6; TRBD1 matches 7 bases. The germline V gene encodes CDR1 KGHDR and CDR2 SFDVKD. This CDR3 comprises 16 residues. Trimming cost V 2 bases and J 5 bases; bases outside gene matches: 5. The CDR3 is CATSDSRTGDNSPLHF. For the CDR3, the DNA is TGTGCCACCAGTGATTCCCGGACAGGAGATAATTCACCCCTCCACTTT.

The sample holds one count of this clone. CDR3 sequence: CASSQTPYEQYF. The CDR3 DNA follows: TGTGCCAGCAGCCAAACTCCGTACGAGCAGTACTTC. The chain joins TRBV3-1 (or the pseudogene TRBV3-2) to TRBJ2-7; no clear D gene. Germline V gives CDR1 LGHDT, CDR2 YNNKEL (reference sequence). Trimming left V 2 bases short and J 4 bases short, with 6 bases between. The CDR3 covers 12 residues.

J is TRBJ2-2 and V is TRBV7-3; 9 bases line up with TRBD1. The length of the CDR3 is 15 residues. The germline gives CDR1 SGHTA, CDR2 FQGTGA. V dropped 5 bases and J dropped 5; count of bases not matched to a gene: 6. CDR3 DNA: TGTGCCAGCAGCGTGGGACAGGGAGGGACCGGGGAGCTGTTTTTT. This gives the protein CASSVGQGGTGELFF.